This entry is about one TCR beta chain. What it recognizes is unknown. J was trimmed by 6 bases and V by 4 bases; bases with no gene match: 11. The V gene's germline CDR1 is SGHRS and CDR2 YFSETQ. The CDR3 spans 17 residues. Naive-designated CD8 cells lacked CD45RO, were positively enriched for CCR7, and omitted terminally differentiated effector memory CD45RA+ cells. Sorted-subset replicate PCRs used about 200 ng DNA, around 27,000 T cell genomes. The table came from immunoSEQ multiplex PCR; TCRdb's copy has only in-frame clones and leaves some out. The sample has some 2,100,000 clones, 85% to 95% seen once. This specimen comes from a study of shared clonotypes between healthy human individuals. General study points: Clonotype sharing among donors was expected to depend on sequencing depth.

V and J are TRBV5-1 and TRBJ2-1; 12 bases line up with TRBD2. The clonotype comes from a man aged 18 to 29 in good health. Some clones in this sample may be carry-over from other donors' samples. The sample consisted of naive CD8+ T cells from PBMCs. The CDR3 DNA is TGCGCCAGCAGCGGGAGACTAGCGGGAGTGACGGGCAATGAGCAGTTCTTC. As protein: CASSGRLAGVTGNEQFF.